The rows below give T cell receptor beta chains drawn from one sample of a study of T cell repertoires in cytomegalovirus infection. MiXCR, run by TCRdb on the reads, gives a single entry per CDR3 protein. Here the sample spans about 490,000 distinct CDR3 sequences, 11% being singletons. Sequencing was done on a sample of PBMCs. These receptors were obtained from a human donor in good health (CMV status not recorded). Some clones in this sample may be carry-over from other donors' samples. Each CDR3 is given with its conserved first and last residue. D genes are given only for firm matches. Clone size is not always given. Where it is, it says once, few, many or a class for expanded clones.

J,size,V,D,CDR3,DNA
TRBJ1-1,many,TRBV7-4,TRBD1,CASSLWAGGNTEAFF,TGTGCCAGCAGCTTATGGGCAGGGGGGAACACTGAAGCTTTCTTT
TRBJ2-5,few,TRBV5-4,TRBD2,CASSAQTSDQETQYF,TGTGCCAGCAGCGCCCAGACTAGCGATCAAGAGACCCAGTACTTC
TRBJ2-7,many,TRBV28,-,CASSLSGSASEQYF,TGTGCCAGCAGTTTATCAGGGTCGGCCTCCGAGCAGTACTTC
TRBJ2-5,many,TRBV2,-,CASSELQRGETQYF,TGTGCCAGCAGTGAGCTGCAGAGGGGGGAGACCCAGTACTTC
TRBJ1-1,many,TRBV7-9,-,CASSSSKDGMNTEAFF,TGTGCCAGCAGCTCTAGTAAGGACGGCATGAACACTGAAGCTTTCTTT
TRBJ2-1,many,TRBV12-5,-,CASGLKNEQFF,TGTGCTAGTGGTTTGAAGAATGAGCAGTTCTTC
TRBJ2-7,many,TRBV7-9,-,CASTTYDMEYEQYF,TGTGCCAGCACCACTTACGACATGGAGTACGAGCAGTACTTC
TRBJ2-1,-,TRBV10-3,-,CAISEGTGLLGTDEQFF,TGTGCCATCAGTGAGGGAACGGGACTCCTTGGCACAGATGAGCAGTTCTTC
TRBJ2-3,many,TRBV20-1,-,CSAELPGFGSTDTQYF,TGCAGTGCTGAATTACCAGGGTTTGGGAGCACAGATACGCAGTATTTT
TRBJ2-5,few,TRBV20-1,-,CSASGIDQETQYF,TGCAGTGCTAGTGGTATAGACCAAGAGACCCAGTACTTC
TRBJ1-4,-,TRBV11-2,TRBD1,CASSTGAGEKLFF,TGTGCCAGCAGCACAGGGGCGGGGGAAAAACTGTTTTTT
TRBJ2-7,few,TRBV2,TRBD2,CARRTSENEQYF,TGTGCCCGACGGACTAGCGAGAACGAGCAGTACTTC
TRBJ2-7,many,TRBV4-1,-,CASSQDRGTSSYEQYF,TGCGCCAGCAGCCAAGATCGAGGGACATCCTCCTACGAGCAGTACTTC
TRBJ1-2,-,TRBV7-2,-,CASSLNTDFYGYTF,TGTGCCAGCAGCTTAAATACGGACTTCTATGGCTACACCTTC
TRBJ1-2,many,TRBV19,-,CASSIEATYGYTF,TGTGCCAGTAGTATTGAGGCGACCTATGGCTACACCTTC
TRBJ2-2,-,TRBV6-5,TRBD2,CASRRGTMNTGELFF,TGTGCCAGCCGACGAGGGACTATGAACACCGGGGAGCTGTTTTTT
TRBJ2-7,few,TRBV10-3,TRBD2,CAISEVRTRNPYEQYF,TGTGCCATCAGTGAGGTACGGACTAGAAATCCCTACGAGCAGTACTTC
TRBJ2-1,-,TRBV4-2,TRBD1,CASSQEARAGGYNEQFF,TGTGCCAGCAGCCAAGAAGCCCGGGCAGGGGGCTACAATGAGCAGTTCTTC
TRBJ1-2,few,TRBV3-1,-,CASSPAGQFNYGYTF,TGTGCCAGCAGCCCTGCGGGACAATTTAACTATGGCTACACCTTC
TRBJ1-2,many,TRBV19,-,CASTARGAYGYTF,TGTGCCAGTACCGCACGGGGGGCTTATGGCTACACCTTC
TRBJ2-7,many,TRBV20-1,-,CSAISSSYEQYF,TGCAGTGCCATCTCCTCTTCCTACGAGCAGTACTTC
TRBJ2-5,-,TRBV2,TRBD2,CASSVPTSHQETQYF,TGTGCCAGCAGTGTGCCGACTAGCCACCAAGAGACCCAGTACTTC
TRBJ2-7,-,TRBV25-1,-,CASVNPRKQSSYEHYF,TGTGCCAGCGTTAACCCAAGGAAACAGAGCTCCTACGAGCACTACTTC
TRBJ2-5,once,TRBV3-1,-,CASSQGARVETQYF,TGTGCCAGCAGCCAAGGGGCCAGGGTGGAGACCCAGTACTTC
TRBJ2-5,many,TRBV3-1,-,CASSQAARGSETQYF,TGTGCCAGCAGCCAAGCGGCCAGAGGGAGCGAGACCCAGTACTTC
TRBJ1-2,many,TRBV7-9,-,CASSLERRGPYGYTF,TGTGCCAGCAGCTTAGAGCGAAGGGGACCCTATGGCTACACCTTC
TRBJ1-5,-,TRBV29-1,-,CSVARAGQPQHF,TGCAGCGTTGCTAGGGCTGGACAGCCCCAGCATTTT
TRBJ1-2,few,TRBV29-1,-,CSVTPGDYGYTF,TGCAGCGTTACCCCGGGCGACTATGGCTACACCTTC
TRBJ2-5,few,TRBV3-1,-,CASSQELSGSAQYF,TGTGCCAGCAGCCAAGAACTATCGGGATCGGCCCAGTACTTC
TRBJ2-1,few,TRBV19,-,CASRDGGYNEQFF,TGTGCCAGTAGAGATGGCGGGTACAATGAGCAGTTCTTC
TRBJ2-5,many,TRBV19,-,CASSMWDGQETQYF,TGTGCCAGTAGTATGTGGGACGGGCAAGAGACCCAGTACTTC
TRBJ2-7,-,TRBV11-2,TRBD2,CASSRGLGTYEQYF,TGTGCCAGCAGCCGTGGACTAGGGACCTACGAGCAGTACTTC
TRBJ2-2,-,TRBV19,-,CASKDERGLNTGELFF,TGTGCCAGTAAAGACGAAAGGGGATTGAACACCGGGGAGCTGTTTTTT
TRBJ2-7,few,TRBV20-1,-,CSARRDVSYEQYF,TGCAGTGCTAGGCGGGACGTCTCCTACGAGCAGTACTTC
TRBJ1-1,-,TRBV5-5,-,CASSFEGSTEAFF,TGTGCCAGCAGCTTCGAGGGTTCTACTGAAGCTTTCTTT
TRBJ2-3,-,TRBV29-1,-,CSVDRAGRTDTQYF,TGCAGCGTTGACAGGGCGGGACGCACAGATACGCAGTATTTT
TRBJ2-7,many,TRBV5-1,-,CASSLKGAQTYEQYF,TGCGCCAGCAGCTTGAAGGGAGCCCAAACCTACGAGCAGTACTTC
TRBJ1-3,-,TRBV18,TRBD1,CASSQLPGQSSGNTIYF,TGTGCCAGCTCACAATTACCGGGACAGTCCTCTGGAAACACCATATATTTT
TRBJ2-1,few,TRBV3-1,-,CASSQDSSEQFF,TGTGCCAGCAGCCAAGATAGTAGTGAGCAGTTCTTC
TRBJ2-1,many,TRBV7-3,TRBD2,CASSSNRLAGGKNEQFF,TGTGCCAGCAGCTCTAATAGACTAGCGGGGGGAAAGAATGAGCAGTTCTTC
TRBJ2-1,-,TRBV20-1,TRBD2,CSARAVVAGTYNEQFF,TGCAGTGCTAGAGCTGTGGTAGCGGGAACATACAATGAGCAGTTCTTC
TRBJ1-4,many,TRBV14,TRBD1,CASSQTLGTGLKLFF,TGTGCCAGCAGCCAAACTCTCGGGACAGGGTTAAAACTGTTTTTT
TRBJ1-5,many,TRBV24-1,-,CATSDSVREAFGRNQPQHF,TGTGCCACCAGTGATTCGGTACGGGAGGCCTTTGGGCGCAATCAGCCCCAGCATTTT
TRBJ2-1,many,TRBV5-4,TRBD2,CASSRSGGPLNEQFF,TGTGCCAGCAGCCGTAGCGGGGGCCCTTTAAATGAGCAGTTCTTC
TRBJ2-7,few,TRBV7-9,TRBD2,CASSTGTSGRYEQYF,TGTGCCAGCAGCACCGGGACTAGCGGGAGGTACGAGCAGTACTTC
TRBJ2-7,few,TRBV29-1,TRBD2,CSAGGGDSYEQYF,TGCAGCGCTGGGGGGGGGGATAGCTACGAGCAGTACTTC
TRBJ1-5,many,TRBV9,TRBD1,CASSAPGQGNQPQHF,TGTGCCAGCAGCGCCCCCGGACAGGGCAATCAGCCCCAGCATTTT
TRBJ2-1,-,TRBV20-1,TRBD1,CSAVLQGAYNEQFF,TGCAGTGCTGTACTCCAGGGGGCCTACAATGAGCAGTTCTTC
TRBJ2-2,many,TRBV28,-,CASSFWPENTGELFF,TGTGCCAGCAGTTTCTGGCCTGAGAACACCGGGGAGCTGTTTTTT